Following are 5 T cell receptor beta chains from one sample sequenced in a study of Graves' ophthalmopathy and Graves' hyperthyroidism. Beta-chain TCR CDR3 regions were amplified from RNA transcripts. HTBI primers served in a first-round RT-PCR, which a second-round multiplex PCR followed. Each CDR3 protein is one row after TCRdb ran MiXCR on the multiplex PCR reads. The table lists almost 750,000 distinct CDR3 sequences, about 44% of them singletons, with about 40% in the top ten. The specimen sequenced was peripheral blood. These receptors all stem from an adult man with Graves' ophthalmopathy.

There are a few counts of this clonotype. The chain employs TRBV7-8 and TRBJ2-5; the D gene could be TRBD1 or TRBD2 (6 bases each). The length of the CDR3 is 15 residues. The germline gives CDR1 SGHVS, CDR2 FQNEAQ. Trimming left V 1 base short and J 7 bases short, with 16 bases between. The chain's CDR3 is CASSLDGGRGGTQYF. The CDR3, as DNA: TGTGCCAGCAGCTTAGACGGGGGCCGCGGCGGGACCCAGTACTTC.

In its sample, this clonotype was seen many times. The chain has TRBV5-8 and TRBJ1-6, with D maybe TRBD1 (5 bases). The CDR3 extends over 15 amino acids. V was trimmed by 3 bases and J by 9 bases, leaving 16 bases between them. Germline values: CDR1 SGHTS, CDR2 YDEGEE. CDR3 protein: CASSSTQGSGSPLHF. For the CDR3, the DNA is TGTGCCAGCAGCTCGACTCAGGGATCGGGTTCACCCCTCCACTTT.

In this sample, this clonotype turned up many times. The junction departs from the called germline gene at one end, perhaps through a read error. The rearrangement joins TRBV7-3 to TRBJ1-1; D unresolved. Germline V CDR1 and CDR2: SGHTA, FQGTGA. The CDR3 is 13 residues long. For the CDR3, the DNA is TGTGCCAGCAGCATAACACCGAACACTGAAGCTTTCTTT. Its protein product is CASSITPNTEAFF.

The chain couples TRBV7-3 to TRBJ2-7; D call uncertain. The CDR3 extends over 13 amino acids. Between the trimmed V and J ends, which lost 5 bases and 0 bases, there was a span of 8 bases. Germline V gene lookup returns CDR1 SGHTA and CDR2 FQGTGA. The CDR3 loop reads CASSIDTSYEQYF. In nucleotides, the CDR3 is TGTGCCAGCAGCATCGACACCTCCTACGAGCAGTACTTC.

A note on this clonotype: At one boundary the junction diverges from the germline segment, which might be a read error. The chain is built from TRBV7-7 and TRBJ2-3; D is perhaps TRBD1 (6 bases). Germline V gene data show CDR1 as SSHAT and CDR2 as FNYEAQ (reference sequence). The CDR3 contains 14 residues. This CDR3 is CASSSTGPTDTQYF. The DNA of the CDR3 is TGTGCTAGCAGTTCAACAGGGCCCACAGATACGCAGTATTTT.